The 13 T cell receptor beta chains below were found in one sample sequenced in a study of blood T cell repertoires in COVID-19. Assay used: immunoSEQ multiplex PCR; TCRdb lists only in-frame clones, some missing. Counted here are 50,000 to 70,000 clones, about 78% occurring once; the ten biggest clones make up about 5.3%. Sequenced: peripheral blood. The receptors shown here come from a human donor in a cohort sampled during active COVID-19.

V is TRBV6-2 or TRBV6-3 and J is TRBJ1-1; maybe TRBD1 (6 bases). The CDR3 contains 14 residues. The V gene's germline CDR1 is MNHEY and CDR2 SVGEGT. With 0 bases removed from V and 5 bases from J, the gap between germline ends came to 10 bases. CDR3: CASSYSGGMTEAFF. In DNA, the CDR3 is TGTGCCAGCAGTTACTCAGGGGGAATGACTGAAGCTTTCTTT.

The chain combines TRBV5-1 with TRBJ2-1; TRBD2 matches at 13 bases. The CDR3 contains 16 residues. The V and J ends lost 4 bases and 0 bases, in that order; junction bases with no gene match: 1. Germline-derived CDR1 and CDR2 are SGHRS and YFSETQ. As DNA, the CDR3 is TGCGCCAGCAGCCGGACTAGCGGGAGCTCCTACAATGAGCAGTTCTTC. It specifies CASSRTSGSSYNEQFF.

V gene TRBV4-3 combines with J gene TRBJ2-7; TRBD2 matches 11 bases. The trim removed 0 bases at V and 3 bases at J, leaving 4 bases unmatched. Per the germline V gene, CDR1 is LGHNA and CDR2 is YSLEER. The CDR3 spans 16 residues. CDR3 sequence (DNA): TGCGCCAGCAGCCAAGAATGGGGACTAGCGGTCTACGAGCAGTACTTC. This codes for CASSQEWGLAVYEQYF.

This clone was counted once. CDR3 DNA sequence: TGTGCCAGCACCAACAGGGTCGGATGGTACGAGCAGTACTTC. It specifies CASTNRVGWYEQYF. The chain is built from TRBV6-5 and TRBJ2-7; maybe TRBD1 (6 bases). Trimming stripped 7 bases from V and 4 bases from J, with 17 bases between. This CDR3 has 14 amino acids. Germline values: CDR1 MNHEY, CDR2 SVGAGI.

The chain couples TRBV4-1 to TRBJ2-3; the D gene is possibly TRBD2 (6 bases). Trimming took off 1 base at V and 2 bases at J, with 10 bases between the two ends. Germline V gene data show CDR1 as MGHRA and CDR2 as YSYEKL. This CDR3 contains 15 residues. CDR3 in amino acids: CASSQASAHTDTQYF. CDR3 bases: TGCGCCAGCAGCCAAGCTAGCGCGCACACAGATACGCAGTATTTT.

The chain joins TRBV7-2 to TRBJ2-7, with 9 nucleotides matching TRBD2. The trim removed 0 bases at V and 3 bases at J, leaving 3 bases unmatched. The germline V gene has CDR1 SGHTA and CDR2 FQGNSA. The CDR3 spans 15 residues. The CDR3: CASSLATSGLYEQYF. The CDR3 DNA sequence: TGTGCCAGCAGCTTAGCGACTAGCGGTCTCTACGAGCAGTACTTC. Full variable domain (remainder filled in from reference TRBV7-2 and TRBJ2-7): GAGVSQSPSNKVTEKGKDVELRCDPISGHTALYWYRQSLGQGLEFLIYFQGNSAPDKSGLPSDRFSAERTGGSVSTLTIQRTQQEDSAVYLCASSLATSGLYEQYFGPGTRLTVT.

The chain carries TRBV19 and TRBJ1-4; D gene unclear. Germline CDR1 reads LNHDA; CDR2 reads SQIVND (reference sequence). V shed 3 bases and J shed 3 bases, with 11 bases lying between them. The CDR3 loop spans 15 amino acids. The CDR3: CASSILWASNEKLFF. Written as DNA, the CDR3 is TGTGCCAGTAGTATCCTCTGGGCATCTAATGAAAAACTGTTTTTT. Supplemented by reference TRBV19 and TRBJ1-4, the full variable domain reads DGGITQSPKYLFRKEGQNVTLSCEQNLNHDAMYWYRQDPGQGLRLIYYSQIVNDFQKGDIAEGYSVSREKKESFPLTVTSAQKNPTAFYLCASSILWASNEKLFFGSGTQLSVL.

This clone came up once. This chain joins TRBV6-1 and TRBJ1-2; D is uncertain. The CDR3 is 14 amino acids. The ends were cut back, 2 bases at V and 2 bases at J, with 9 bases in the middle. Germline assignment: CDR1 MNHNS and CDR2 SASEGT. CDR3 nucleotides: TGTGCCAGCAGTGAACGTAGGGAGAACTATGGCTACACCTTC. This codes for CASSERRENYGYTF.

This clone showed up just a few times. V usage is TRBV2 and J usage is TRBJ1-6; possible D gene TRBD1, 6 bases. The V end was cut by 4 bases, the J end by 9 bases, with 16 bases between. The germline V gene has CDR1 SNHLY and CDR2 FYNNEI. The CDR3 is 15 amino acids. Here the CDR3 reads CASSAYREESSPLHF. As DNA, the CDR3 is TGTGCCAGCAGTGCCTACAGGGAAGAGAGTTCACCCCTCCACTTT. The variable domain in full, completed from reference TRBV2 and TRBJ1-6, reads EPEVTQTPSHQVTQMGQEVILRCVPISNHLYFYWYRQILGQKVEFLVSFYNNEISEKSEIFDDQFSVERPDGSNFTLKIRSTKLEDSAMYFCASSAYREESSPLHFGNGTRLTVT.

In DNA form, the CDR3 reads TGTGCCAGCAGTTTGGGGGGGGTGAGCTCCTACGAGCAGTACTTC. It translates to CASSLGGVSSYEQYF. The rearrangement uses TRBV27 and TRBJ2-7; 7 bases are shared with TRBD2. Per germline, CDR1 MNHEY and CDR2 SMNVEV (reference sequence). V shed 3 bases and J 0 bases; nucleotides not matched to a gene: 5. CDR3 length: 15 residues.

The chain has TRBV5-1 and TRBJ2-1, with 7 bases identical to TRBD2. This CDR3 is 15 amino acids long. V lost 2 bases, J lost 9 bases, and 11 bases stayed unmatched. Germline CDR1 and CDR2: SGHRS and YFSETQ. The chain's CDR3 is CASSFGGSQSREQFF. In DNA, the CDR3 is TGCGCCAGCAGCTTTGGCGGGAGTCAATCTCGTGAGCAGTTCTTC. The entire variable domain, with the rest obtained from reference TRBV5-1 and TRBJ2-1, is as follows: KAGVTQTPRYLIKTRGQQVTLSCSPISGHRSVSWYQQTPGQGLQFLFEYFSETQRNKGNFPGRFSGRQFSNSRSEMNVSTLELGDSALYLCASSFGGSQSREQFFGPGTRLTVL.

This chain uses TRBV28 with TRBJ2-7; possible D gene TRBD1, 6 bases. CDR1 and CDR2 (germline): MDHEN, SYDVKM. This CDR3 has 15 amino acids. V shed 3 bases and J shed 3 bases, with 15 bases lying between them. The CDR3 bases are TGTGCCAGCAGTTTCGGGAAACAGGGTTACTACGAGCAGTACTTC. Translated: CASSFGKQGYYEQYF.

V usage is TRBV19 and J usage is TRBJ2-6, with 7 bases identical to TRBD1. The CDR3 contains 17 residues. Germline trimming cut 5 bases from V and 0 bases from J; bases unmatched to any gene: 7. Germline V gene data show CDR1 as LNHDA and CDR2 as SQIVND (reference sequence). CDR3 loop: CASSLTGVRSGANVLTF. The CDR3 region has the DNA TGTGCCAGTAGTCTTACAGGGGTCCGCTCTGGGGCCAACGTCCTGACTTTC.